Below are 28 T cell receptor beta chains sequenced from a single sample in a study of shared clonotypes between healthy human individuals. The method was immunoSEQ multiplex PCR; TCRdb's version includes in-frame clones alone and lacks a portion of them. The sample includes 950,000 to 1,100,000 clones, around 75% of them seen just once. Sequencing was performed on memory CD4+ T cells sorted from blood. Described subset: CD45RA-negative fraction. The receptors derive from a man between 18 and 29 years old in good health.

The chain joins TRBV27 to TRBJ2-2; no definite D call. Trimming took 0 bases from V and 5 from J, leaving 4 bases between them. CDR1 is MNHEY, CDR2 SMNVEV, per germline (reference sequence). The CDR3 covers 13 residues. The CDR3 region has the DNA TGTGCCAGCAGTTTATCGTGGACCGGGGAGCTGTTTTTT. It codes for CASSLSWTGELFF.

The rearrangement links TRBV7-9 to TRBJ1-1; 9 positions agree with TRBD1. Trimming took 5 bases from V and 0 from J; bases not matched to a gene: 7. CDR1 is SEHNR, CDR2 FQNEAQ, per germline (reference sequence). The CDR3 runs 16 residues. The chain's CDR3 is CASSEGTGSMNTEAFF. The CDR3 coding sequence is TGTGCCAGCAGCGAAGGGACAGGGTCCATGAACACTGAAGCTTTCTTT.

V is TRBV9 and J is TRBJ2-5, with D possibly matching TRBD2 (6 bases). This CDR3 has 15 amino acids. V lost 1 base and J lost 2, with 12 bases in between. The V gene's germline CDR1 is SGDLS and CDR2 YYNGEE. The CDR3 DNA is TGTGCCAGCAGCGTATGGGGGGAGAATCAAGAGACCCAGTACTTC. It translates to CASSVWGENQETQYF.

V is TRBV6-1 and J is TRBJ2-1; 11 positions agree with TRBD2. The ends lost 0 bases at V and 7 bases at J; junction bases unmatched: 11. The germline V gene has CDR1 MNHNS and CDR2 SASEGT. CDR3 length: 18 residues. The CDR3 DNA follows: TGTGCCAGCAGTGAAGCTAGCGGGAGGGCCATTGGGGGGAATGAGCAGTTCTTC. Its protein product is CASSEASGRAIGGNEQFF.

Worth noting for this clone: Only one base separates this from a far larger clonotype, so it likely reflects a read error. The chain recombines TRBV7-3 with TRBJ1-6; TRBD1 matches 7 bases. The V gene's germline CDR1 is SGHTA and CDR2 FQGTGA. This CDR3 comprises 13 residues. This chain's CDR3 is CAGSPGQNSPLHF. CDR3 nucleotide sequence: TGTGCCGGCAGCCCGGGACAGAATTCACCCCTCCACTTT.

The chain combines TRBV29-1 with TRBJ2-3; D is perhaps TRBD1 (6 bases). V was clipped by 5 bases and J by 1 base, with 10 bases between them. The germline gives CDR1 SQVTM, CDR2 ANQGSEA. This CDR3 spans 13 amino acids. The CDR3 bases are TGCAGCGTTCGTAAGGGGGGCACAGATACGCAGTATTTT. It specifies CSVRKGGTDTQYF.

J is TRBJ1-4 and V is TRBV30; D gene unclear. With 1 base removed from V and 0 bases from J, the gap between germline ends came to 9 bases. Per germline, CDR1 GTSNPN and CDR2 SVGIG (reference sequence). There are 15 residues in the CDR3. CDR3 sequence (DNA): TGTGCCTGGAGTGGTGTCCCTCCAACTAATGAAAAACTGTTTTTT. Residues: CAWSGVPPTNEKLFF.

The V and J genes are TRBV7-2 and TRBJ1-2; D gene ambiguous. Trimming pared 1 base from V and 5 bases from J, leaving 11 bases between. Germline values: CDR1 SGHTA, CDR2 FQGNSA. CDR3 length equals 14 residues. CDR3 coding DNA: TGTGCCAGCAGCTTAGGCTTGACGGTTTATGGCTACACCTTC. This codes for CASSLGLTVYGYTF. The full variable domain, rest sourced from reference TRBV7-2 and TRBJ1-2, is GAGVSQSPSNKVTEKGKDVELRCDPISGHTALYWYRQSLGQGLEFLIYFQGNSAPDKSGLPSDRFSAERTGGSVSTLTIQRTQQEDSAVYLCASSLGLTVYGYTFGSGTRLTVV.

The sample holds a few counts of this clone. This chain uses TRBV29-1 with TRBJ1-2; D gene unclear. The CDR3 contains 14 residues. The V end lost 7 bases, the J end lost 6 bases, and 21 bases lay between the germline ends. Germline V gene sequence: CDR1 SQVTM, CDR2 ANQGSEA. CDR3 DNA sequence: TGCAGCGCAATAGGGCAGAAGGGTTCGGATGGCTACACCTTC. Amino acids: CSAIGQKGSDGYTF.

This clone showed up just a few times. The chain links TRBV2 to TRBJ2-7; 14 bases align to TRBD2. Germline loops: CDR1 SNHLY, CDR2 FYNNEI. The CDR3 consists of 14 residues. V gave up 8 bases and J gave up 6 bases; unmatched junction bases: 6. The CDR3 is CASGTSGGTREQYF. The CDR3 DNA reads TGTGCCAGCGGGACTAGCGGGGGTACTCGCGAGCAGTACTTC.

This clone was seen a handful of times. The chain employs TRBV6-1 and TRBJ2-5; 9 nucleotides agree with TRBD1. This CDR3 contains 12 residues. The germline V gene encodes CDR1 MNHNS and CDR2 SASEGT. J lost 7 bases, V lost 6 bases, and 3 bases had no gene match. CDR3 loop: CASRVDRGTQYF. The CDR3 DNA sequence: TGTGCCAGCAGGGTGGACAGGGGGACCCAGTACTTC.

This chain joins TRBV6-1 and TRBJ1-1, with D maybe TRBD1 (6 bases). CDR1 MNHNS and CDR2 SASEGT come from the germline V gene. The CDR3 runs to 13 residues. Trimming stripped 6 bases from V and 5 bases from J, with 13 bases between. The CDR3: CASRPTGMTEAFF. The CDR3 DNA is TGTGCCAGCAGACCCACAGGGATGACTGAAGCTTTCTTT.

This clone is a singleton in its sample. The chain recombines TRBV7-9 with TRBJ2-7, with D possibly matching TRBD2 (6 bases). Germline V CDR1 and CDR2: SEHNR, FQNEAQ (reference sequence). V lost 5 bases and J lost 1, with 6 bases in between. The CDR3 consists of 12 residues. The CDR3 loop is CASSGRSYEQYF. CDR3 DNA sequence: TGTGCCAGCAGCGGGAGGTCCTACGAGCAGTACTTC.

This clone was found once. The chain couples TRBV19 to TRBJ2-1; possible D gene TRBD1, 6 bases. The germline V gene encodes CDR1 LNHDA and CDR2 SQIVND (reference sequence). Trimming took off 5 bases at V and 3 bases at J, with 11 bases between the two ends. This CDR3 is 14 amino acids long. CDR3 residues: CASSSGQSYNEQFF. The CDR3 DNA follows: TGTGCCAGTAGTTCAGGACAGAGCTACAATGAGCAGTTCTTC.

The chain is built from TRBV7-2 and TRBJ2-1, with 11 bases that match TRBD2. Germline loops: CDR1 SGHTA, CDR2 FQGNSA. CDR3 length: 18 residues. V shed 4 bases, J shed 4 bases, and the junction held 12 bases outside the gene matches. The CDR3 DNA follows: TGTGCCAGCAGCTCACCCCTAGCGGGAGGCCCCACTTACAATGAGCAGTTCTTC. It translates to CASSSPLAGGPTYNEQFF.

CDR3 amino acids: CASSMMAQRSEQFF. CDR3 DNA sequence: TGTGCCAGTAGTATGATGGCCCAGCGGTCTGAGCAGTTCTTC. The rearrangement uses TRBV19 and TRBJ2-1, with a possible D match to TRBD2 (5 bases). The germline V and J ends were trimmed by 3 bases and 9 bases, with 15 bases remaining between them. There are 14 residues in the CDR3. Per germline, CDR1 LNHDA and CDR2 SQIVND (reference sequence).

This clone came up once. The chain couples TRBV2 to TRBJ1-5; D not certain. This CDR3 comprises 12 residues. With 7 bases removed from V and 4 bases from J, the gap between germline ends came to 8 bases. Germline values: CDR1 SNHLY, CDR2 FYNNEI. The chain's CDR3 is CASIGINQPQHF. The CDR3, as DNA: TGTGCCAGCATAGGTATTAATCAGCCCCAGCATTTT.

J is TRBJ1-1 and V is TRBV5-1, with D possibly matching TRBD1 (5 bases). The CDR3 spans 15 residues. Looked up from germline, CDR1 is SGHRS and CDR2 is YFSETQ. V lost 5 bases, J lost 6 bases, and 20 bases lay in between. CDR3 in amino acids: CASSETGGVSAEAFF. CDR3 bases: TGCGCCAGCAGTGAAACCGGGGGAGTATCGGCTGAAGCTTTCTTT.

The chain carries TRBV10-3 and TRBJ2-7, with D possibly being TRBD1 (5 bases). This CDR3 is 14 amino acids long. The V gene's germline CDR1 is ENHRY and CDR2 SYGVKD. V lost 5 bases to trimming and J lost 0 bases, with 11 bases between them. The CDR3 spells CAISTQGPSYEQYF. In DNA, the CDR3 is TGTGCCATCAGTACCCAGGGCCCCTCCTACGAGCAGTACTTC.

In its sample, this clone was seen a few times. CDR3 in amino acids: CASSPVGVQAFF. The CDR3 DNA reads TGTGCCAGCAGCCCAGTTGGGGTTCAAGCTTTCTTT. The chain is built from TRBV7-6 and TRBJ1-1; D is unresolved. Deletions cut 5 bases from V and 9 bases from J, with 13 bases between. Per the germline V gene, CDR1 is SGHVS and CDR2 is FNYEAQ. The CDR3 is 12 amino acids.

Of note for this clone: Other nucleotide sequences in the sample specify the same CDR3. The chain recombines TRBV5-1 with TRBJ2-7, with TRBD1 matching over 8 bases. The germline V gene encodes CDR1 SGHRS and CDR2 YFSETQ. The CDR3 is 13 amino acids. J gave up 3 bases and V 4 bases, and 3 bases lay outside the gene matches. The CDR3 spells CASSPTGGYEQYF. CDR3 DNA: TGCGCCAGCAGCCCAACAGGGGGCTACGAGCAGTACTTC.

The chain carries TRBV5-1 and TRBJ1-1, with TRBD1 matching 7 bases. The CDR3 loop spans 14 amino acids. Germline-derived CDR1 and CDR2 are SGHRS and YFSETQ. J lost 4 bases, V lost 4 bases, and 7 bases had no gene match. The CDR3 sequence is CASSATGLGTEAFF. Here the CDR3 DNA reads TGCGCCAGCAGCGCGACAGGGTTGGGCACTGAAGCTTTCTTT.

Turning to this clone: At one of its ends the junction is not consistent with the germline gene, which may arise from a read error. The chain recombines TRBV7-7 with TRBJ2-7, with D possibly being TRBD1 (5 bases). Germline V gene lookup returns CDR1 SSHAT and CDR2 FNYEAQ (reference sequence). The CDR3 contains 14 residues. CDR3 in amino acids: CASSLGAGSYEQYF. In DNA form, the CDR3 reads TGTGCTAGCAGCTTAGGGGCCGGCTCCTACGAGCAGTACTTC.

This clone was picked up one time. The chain uses TRBV10-1 and TRBJ1-6; D uncertain. This CDR3 has 13 residues. V gave up 8 bases and J gave up 7 bases, with 12 bases separating them. The germline CDR1 and CDR2 sequences are WNHNN and SYGVQD (reference sequence). The CDR3 loop reads CASSREANSPLHF. As DNA, the CDR3 is TGCGCCAGCTCGCGAGAGGCGAATTCACCCCTCCACTTT.

The chain couples TRBV5-1 to TRBJ1-1; maybe TRBD1 (6 bases). Germline CDR1 is SGHRS and CDR2 is YFSETQ. The CDR3 loop spans 14 amino acids. The V and J ends lost 2 bases and 1 base respectively, with 9 bases between them. The DNA for the CDR3 is TGCGCCAGCAGCTTCGGGACAAAGAACACTGAAGCTTTCTTT. Translation gives CASSFGTKNTEAFF. The entire variable domain, with the rest obtained from reference TRBV5-1 and TRBJ1-1, is as follows: KAGVTQTPRYLIKTRGQQVTLSCSPISGHRSVSWYQQTPGQGLQFLFEYFSETQRNKGNFPGRFSGRQFSNSRSEMNVSTLELGDSALYLCASSFGTKNTEAFFGQGTRLTVV.

This clone has only a few counts. This may stem from a read error, because a much larger clone lies one nucleotide away. CDR3 sequence (DNA): TGTGCCAGCAGTCGGGAGACTGAAGCTTTCTTT. Its translation is CASSRETEAFF. This chain uses TRBV6-5 with TRBJ1-1; no definite D call. Trimming removed 5 bases from V and 5 bases from J, with 6 bases in between. The CDR3 has 11 residues. The germline gives CDR1 MNHEY, CDR2 SVGAGI.

The chain couples TRBV6-5 to TRBJ1-6, with D maybe TRBD1 (6 bases). The length of the CDR3 is 15 residues. Germline V gene data show CDR1 as MNHEY and CDR2 as SVGAGI. V was cut by 6 bases and J by 2 bases, with 11 bases left in between. Here the CDR3 reads CASSEGGTYNSPLHF. The CDR3 nucleotides are TGTGCCAGCAGCGAGGGGGGGACCTATAATTCACCCCTCCACTTT.

CDR3 region: CASSVGATLNTEAFF. For the CDR3, the DNA is TGTGCCAGCAGCGTAGGTGCGACATTGAACACTGAAGCTTTCTTT. V and J are TRBV9 and TRBJ1-1; no clear D. Trimming took off 0 bases at V and 0 bases at J, with 9 bases between the two ends. CDR3 length: 15 amino acids. From germline, CDR1 is SGDLS and CDR2 YYNGEE.